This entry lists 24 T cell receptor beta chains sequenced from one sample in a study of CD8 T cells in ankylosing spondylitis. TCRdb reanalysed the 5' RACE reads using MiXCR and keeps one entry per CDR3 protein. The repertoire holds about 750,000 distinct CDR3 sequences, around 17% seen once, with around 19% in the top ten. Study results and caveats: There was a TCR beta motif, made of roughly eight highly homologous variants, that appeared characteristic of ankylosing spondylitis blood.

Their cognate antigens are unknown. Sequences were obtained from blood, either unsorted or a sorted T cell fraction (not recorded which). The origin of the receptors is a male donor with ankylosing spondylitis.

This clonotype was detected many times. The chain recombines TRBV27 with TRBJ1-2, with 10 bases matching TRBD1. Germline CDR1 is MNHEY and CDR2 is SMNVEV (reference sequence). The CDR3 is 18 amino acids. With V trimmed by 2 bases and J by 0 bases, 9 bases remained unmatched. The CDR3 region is CASSLLGTGEGANYGYTF. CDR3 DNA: TGTGCCAGCAGTTTACTAGGGACAGGGGAGGGAGCTAACTATGGCTACACCTTC.

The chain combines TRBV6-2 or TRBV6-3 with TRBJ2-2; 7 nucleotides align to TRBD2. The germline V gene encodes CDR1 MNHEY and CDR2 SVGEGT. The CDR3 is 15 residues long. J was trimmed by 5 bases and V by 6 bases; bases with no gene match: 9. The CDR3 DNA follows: TGTGCCAGCAGACAAGGGGACTATAAGACCGGGGAGCTGTTTTTT. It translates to CASRQGDYKTGELFF.

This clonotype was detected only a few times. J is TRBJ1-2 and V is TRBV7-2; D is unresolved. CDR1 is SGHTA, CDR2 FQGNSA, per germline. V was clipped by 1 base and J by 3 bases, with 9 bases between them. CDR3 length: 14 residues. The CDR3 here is CASSLETTDYGYTF. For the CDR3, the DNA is TGTGCCAGCAGCTTAGAAACCACGGACTATGGCTACACCTTC.

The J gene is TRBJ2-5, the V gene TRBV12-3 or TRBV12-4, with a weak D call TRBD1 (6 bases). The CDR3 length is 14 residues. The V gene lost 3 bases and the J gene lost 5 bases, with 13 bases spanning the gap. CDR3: CASSFPGVVETQYF. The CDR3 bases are TGTGCCAGCAGTTTCCCAGGGGTAGTGGAGACCCAGTACTTC.

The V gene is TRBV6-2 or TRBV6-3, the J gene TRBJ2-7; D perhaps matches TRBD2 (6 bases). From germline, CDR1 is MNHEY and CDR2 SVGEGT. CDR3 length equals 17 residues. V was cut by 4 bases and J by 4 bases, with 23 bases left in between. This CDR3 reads CASSSDGVPSAYYEQYF. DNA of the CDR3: TGTGCCAGCAGTTCCGATGGGGTGCCTAGCGCATATTACGAGCAGTACTTC.

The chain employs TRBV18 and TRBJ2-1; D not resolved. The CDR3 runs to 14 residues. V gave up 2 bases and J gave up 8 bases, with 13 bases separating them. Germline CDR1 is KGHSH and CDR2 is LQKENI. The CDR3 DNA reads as TGTGCCAGCTCACCAGGACCCACTTGGGATGAGCAGTTCTTC. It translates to CASSPGPTWDEQFF.

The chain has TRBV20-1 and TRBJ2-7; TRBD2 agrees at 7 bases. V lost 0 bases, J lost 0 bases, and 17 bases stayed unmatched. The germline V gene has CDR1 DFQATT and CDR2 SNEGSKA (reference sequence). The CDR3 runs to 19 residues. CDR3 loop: CSARDPSQGGPTSSYEQYF. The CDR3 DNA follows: TGCAGTGCTAGAGATCCCTCGCAGGGAGGGCCAACCAGCTCCTACGAGCAGTACTTC.

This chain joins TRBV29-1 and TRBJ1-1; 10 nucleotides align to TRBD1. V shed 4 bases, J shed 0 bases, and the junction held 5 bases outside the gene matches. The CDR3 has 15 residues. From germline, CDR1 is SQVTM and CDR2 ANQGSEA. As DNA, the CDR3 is TGCAGCGTTGGACAGGGGGCGCGAATGAACACTGAAGCTTTCTTT. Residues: CSVGQGARMNTEAFF.

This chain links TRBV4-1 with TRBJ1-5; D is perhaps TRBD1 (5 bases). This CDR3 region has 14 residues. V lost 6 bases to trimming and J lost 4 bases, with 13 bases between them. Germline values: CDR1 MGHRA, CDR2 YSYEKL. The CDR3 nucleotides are TGCGCCAGCAGTGAGGGGAGAAGGAATCAGCCCCAGCATTTT. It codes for CASSEGRRNQPQHF.

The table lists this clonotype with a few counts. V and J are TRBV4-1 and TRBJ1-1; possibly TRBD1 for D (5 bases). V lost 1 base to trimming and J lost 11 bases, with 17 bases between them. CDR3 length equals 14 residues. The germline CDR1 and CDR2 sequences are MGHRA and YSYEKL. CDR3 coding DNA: TGCGCCAGCAGCCAAGTTCGGGGCTCGGATGATGCTTTCTTT. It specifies CASSQVRGSDDAFF.

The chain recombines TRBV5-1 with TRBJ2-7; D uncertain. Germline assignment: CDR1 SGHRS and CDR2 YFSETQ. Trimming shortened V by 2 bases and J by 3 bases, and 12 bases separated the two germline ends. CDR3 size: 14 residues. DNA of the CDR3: TGCGCCAGCAGCTTCCCCGGTCCTCGCTACGAGCAGTACTTC. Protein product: CASSFPGPRYEQYF.

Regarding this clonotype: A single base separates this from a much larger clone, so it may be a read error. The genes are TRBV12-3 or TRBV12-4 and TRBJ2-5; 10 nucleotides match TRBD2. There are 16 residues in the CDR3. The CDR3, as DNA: TGTTCCAGCAGTTTTCTAGCGGGAGAGTACCAAGAGACCCAGTACTTC. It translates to CSSSFLAGEYQETQYF.

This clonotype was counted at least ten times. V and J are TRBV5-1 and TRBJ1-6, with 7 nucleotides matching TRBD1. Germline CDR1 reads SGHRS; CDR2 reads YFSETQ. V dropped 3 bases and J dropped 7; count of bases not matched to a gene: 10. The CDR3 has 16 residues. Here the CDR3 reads CASSSKTGSSNSPLHF. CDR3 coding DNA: TGCGCCAGCAGCTCTAAGACAGGGTCGAGCAATTCACCCCTCCACTTT.

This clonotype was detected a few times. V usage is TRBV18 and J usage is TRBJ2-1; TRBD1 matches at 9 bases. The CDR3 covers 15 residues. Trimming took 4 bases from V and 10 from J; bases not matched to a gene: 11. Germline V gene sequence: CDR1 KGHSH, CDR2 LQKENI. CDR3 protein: CASSLGQGEMYEQFF. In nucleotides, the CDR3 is TGTGCCAGCTCACTGGGACAGGGAGAAATGTACGAGCAGTTCTTC.

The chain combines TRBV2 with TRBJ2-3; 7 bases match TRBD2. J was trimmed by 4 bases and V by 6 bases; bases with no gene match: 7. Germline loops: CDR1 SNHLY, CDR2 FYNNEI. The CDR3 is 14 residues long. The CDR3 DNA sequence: TGTGCCAGCAGAGAAAGGACTAGTCCAGATACGCAGTATTTT. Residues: CASRERTSPDTQYF.

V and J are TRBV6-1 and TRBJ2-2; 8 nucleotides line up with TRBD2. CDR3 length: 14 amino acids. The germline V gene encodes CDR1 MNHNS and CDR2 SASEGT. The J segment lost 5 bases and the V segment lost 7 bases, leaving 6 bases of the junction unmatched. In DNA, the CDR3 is TGTGCCAGCACCTGGACTAGCAGGACCGGGGAGCTGTTTTTT. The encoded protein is CASTWTSRTGELFF.

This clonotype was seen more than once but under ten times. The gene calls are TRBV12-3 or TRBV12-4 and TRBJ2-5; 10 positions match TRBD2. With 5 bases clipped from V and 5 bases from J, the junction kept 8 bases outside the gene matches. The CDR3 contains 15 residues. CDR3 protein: CASSPAGGWLETQYF. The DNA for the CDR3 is TGTGCCAGCAGTCCAGCGGGAGGGTGGCTGGAGACCCAGTACTTC.

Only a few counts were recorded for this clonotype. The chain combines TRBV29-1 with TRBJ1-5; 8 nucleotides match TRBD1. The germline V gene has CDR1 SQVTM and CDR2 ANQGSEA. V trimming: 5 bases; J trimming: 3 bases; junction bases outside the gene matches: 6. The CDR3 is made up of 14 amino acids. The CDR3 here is CSVRDRGSNQPQHF. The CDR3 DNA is TGCAGCGTTCGTGACAGGGGATCCAATCAGCCCCAGCATTTT.

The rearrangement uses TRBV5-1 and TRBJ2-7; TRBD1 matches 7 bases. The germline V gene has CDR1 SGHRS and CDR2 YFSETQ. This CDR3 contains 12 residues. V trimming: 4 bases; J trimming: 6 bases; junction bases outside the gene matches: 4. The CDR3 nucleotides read TGCGCCAGCAGCCGGGACAGTGTCGAGCAGTACTTC. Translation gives CASSRDSVEQYF.

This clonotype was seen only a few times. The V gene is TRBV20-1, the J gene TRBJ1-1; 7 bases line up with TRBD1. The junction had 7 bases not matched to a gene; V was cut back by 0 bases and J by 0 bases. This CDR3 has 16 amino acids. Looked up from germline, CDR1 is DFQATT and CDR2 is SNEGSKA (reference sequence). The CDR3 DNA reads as TGCAGTGCTAGAGAAAGCCCCACAGGGGTGAACACTGAAGCTTTCTTT. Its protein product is CSARESPTGVNTEAFF.

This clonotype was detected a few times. The CDR3 spells CASSQVLTYSTDTQYF. For the CDR3, the DNA is TGCGCCAGCAGCCAAGTTTTAACGTATAGCACAGATACGCAGTATTTT. The chain uses TRBV4-1 and TRBJ2-3; D unclear. The germline V gene encodes CDR1 MGHRA and CDR2 YSYEKL. This CDR3 is built from 16 residues. V dropped 1 base and J dropped 0 bases, with 11 bases sitting between them.

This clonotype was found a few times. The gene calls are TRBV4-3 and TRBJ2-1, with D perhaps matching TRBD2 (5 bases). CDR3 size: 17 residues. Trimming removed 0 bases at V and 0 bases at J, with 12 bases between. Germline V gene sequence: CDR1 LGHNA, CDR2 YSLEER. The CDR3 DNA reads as TGCGCCAGCAGCCAAGATTCGGAGGAGAGCTCCTACAATGAGCAGTTCTTC. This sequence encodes CASSQDSEESSYNEQFF.

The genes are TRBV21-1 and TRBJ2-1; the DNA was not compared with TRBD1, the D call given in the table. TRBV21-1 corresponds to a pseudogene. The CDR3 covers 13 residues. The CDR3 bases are TGTGCCAGCACCCGAGGAGGGGGCGGCGTTCCCCGATTC. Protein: CASTRGGGGVPRF.

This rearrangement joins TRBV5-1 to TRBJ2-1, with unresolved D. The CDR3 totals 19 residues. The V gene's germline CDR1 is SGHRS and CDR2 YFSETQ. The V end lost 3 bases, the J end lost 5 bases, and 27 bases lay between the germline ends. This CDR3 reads CASSSPGTRGQQTNNEQFF. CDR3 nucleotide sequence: TGCGCCAGCAGCTCCCCCGGAACCAGAGGCCAGCAAACGAACAATGAGCAGTTCTTC.